Following are 17 T cell receptor beta chains from one sample sequenced in a study of CD8 T cells in ankylosing spondylitis. MiXCR was run by TCRdb on the 5' RACE reads, yielding one entry per CDR3 protein. The sample lists roughly 120,000 distinct CDR3 sequences, roughly 15% seen once, with approximately 3% in the top ten. The specimen sequenced was blood, either unsorted or a sorted T cell fraction (not recorded which). The receptor source for this set is a female donor with ankylosing spondylitis or in good health (not recorded which).

This clonotype showed up just a few times. This chain connects TRBV7-2 to TRBJ2-7; no clear D gene. CDR3 length: 14 amino acids. Trimming stripped 1 base from V and 4 bases from J, with 11 bases between. The germline V gene encodes CDR1 SGHTA and CDR2 FQGNSA. CDR3 protein: CASSLVQPGYEQYF. The CDR3 DNA reads TGTGCCAGCAGCTTAGTGCAACCGGGTTACGAGCAGTACTTC.

The gene calls are TRBV3-1 and TRBJ2-2; no clear D. The germline V and J ends were trimmed by 1 base and 8 bases, with 11 bases remaining between them. In germline, CDR1 is LGHDT, CDR2 YNNKEL (reference sequence). This CDR3 comprises 14 residues. The CDR3 sequence: CASSQVQTRGELFF. In DNA form, the CDR3 reads TGTGCCAGCAGCCAAGTCCAGACACGGGGGGAGCTGTTTTTT.

This clonotype has more than one count but fewer than ten. The J gene is TRBJ2-7, the V gene TRBV12-3 or TRBV12-4, with TRBD2 identical over 11 bases. The CDR3 extends over 17 amino acids. After removal of 6 bases from V and 0 bases from J, the junction contained 10 bases not matched to a gene. CDR3 DNA: TGTGCCAGCAGCCCACCTTCTAGCGGGAGGCTCTCCTACGAGCAGTACTTC. The encoded protein is CASSPPSSGRLSYEQYF.

This sequence joins TRBV2 and TRBJ2-1; unclear D gene. This CDR3 has 13 residues. In germline, CDR1 is SNHLY, CDR2 FYNNEI. Trimming cost V 3 bases and J 9 bases, with 12 bases left between them. The CDR3 DNA sequence: TGTGCCAGCAGTGATGGATTAAGGAGTGAGCAGTTCTTC. It encodes CASSDGLRSEQFF.

This clonotype occurred a few times. The chain combines TRBV27 with TRBJ2-7; D might be TRBD2 (5 bases). Germline CDR1 and CDR2: MNHEY and SMNVEV (reference sequence). V was shortened by 9 bases and J by 4 bases, with 19 bases between the two germline ends. The CDR3 contains 14 residues. CDR3 nucleotides: TGTGCCAGTAGAGGGTGGGCAGCCCAGTACGAGCAGTACTTC. Residues: CASRGWAAQYEQYF.

This clonotype occurred a few times. V usage is TRBV5-6 and J usage is TRBJ2-3, with D unresolved. CDR3 size: 15 residues. Germline-derived CDR1 and CDR2 are SGHDT and YYEEEE. V dropped 2 bases and J dropped 5 bases, with 15 bases sitting between them. CDR3 amino acids: CASSLLQRNGDTQYF. DNA of the CDR3: TGTGCCAGCAGCTTATTACAGAGAAACGGAGATACGCAGTATTTT.

This chain joins TRBV20-1 and TRBJ2-3; 10 bases agree with TRBD1. With 3 bases clipped from V and 4 bases from J, the junction kept 1 base outside the gene matches. Germline V CDR1 and CDR2: DFQATT, SNEGSKA (reference sequence). The CDR3 is 13 amino acids. The DNA of the CDR3 is TGCAGTGCTAGGACAGGGGGCCCAGATACGCAGTATTTT. Encoded protein: CSARTGGPDTQYF.

This clonotype was counted at least ten times. The chain employs TRBV4-2 and TRBJ2-2, with D unclear. The CDR3 has 13 amino acids. V was clipped by 6 bases and J by 7 bases, with 12 bases between them. CDR1 is LGHNA and CDR2 is YNFKEQ in the germline V gene. The CDR3 DNA follows: TGTGCCAGCAGTCGAGAGGTCGGCGGGGAGCTGTTTTTT. As protein: CASSREVGGELFF.

A few counts support this clonotype. The chain combines TRBV6-1 with TRBJ1-2; maybe TRBD1 (5 bases). V gave up 6 bases and J gave up 2 bases, with 13 bases separating them. Germline V gene sequence: CDR1 MNHNS, CDR2 SASEGT. The CDR3 has 14 residues. CDR3 residues: CASRIPGLNYGYTF. The CDR3 DNA reads TGTGCCAGCAGGATACCGGGACTGAACTATGGCTACACCTTC.

The chain combines TRBV20-1 with TRBJ2-1; D is uncertain. The CDR3 consists of 14 residues. Deletions cut 5 bases from V and 10 bases from J, with 21 bases between. Germline lookup yields CDR1 DFQATT and CDR2 SNEGSKA (reference sequence). The CDR3 loop is CSAPSSMALSEQFF. CDR3 nucleotides: TGCAGTGCTCCCTCGAGCATGGCCTTGAGCGAGCAGTTCTTC.

Comment on this clonotype: A single base separates this from a much larger clone, so it may be a read error. J is TRBJ1-1 and V is TRBV7-2; 9 bases fit TRBD1. This CDR3 contains 15 residues. Germline loops: CDR1 SGHTA, CDR2 FQGNSA. The CDR3 loop reads CASSLGDRENTEVFF. The CDR3 DNA sequence: TGTGCCAGCAGCTTAGGGGACAGGGAGAACACTGAAGTTTTCTTT.

This clonotype has only a few counts. The rearrangement uses TRBV25-1 and TRBJ2-1; D is undetermined. This CDR3 comprises 14 residues. The V end lost 3 bases, the J end lost 0 bases, and 6 bases lay between the germline ends. The germline gives CDR1 MGHDK, CDR2 SYGVNS. The CDR3 DNA sequence: TGTGCCAGCAGTGACACCCTCTCCTACAATGAGCAGTTCTTC. Amino acids: CASSDTLSYNEQFF.

This clonotype was counted a few times. The chain couples TRBV5-1 to TRBJ2-1, with D unclear. Trimming removed 1 base at V and 5 bases at J, with 4 bases between. Germline CDR1 reads SGHRS; CDR2 reads YFSETQ. CDR3 length: 12 residues. The CDR3 nucleotides read TGCGCCAGCAGCTTGTGGGACAATGAGCAGTTCTTC. It is translated as CASSLWDNEQFF.

The genes are TRBV18 and TRBJ2-1; D is uncertain. Trimming cost V 5 bases and J 8 bases, with 7 bases left between them. Looked up from germline, CDR1 is KGHSH and CDR2 is LQKENI. There are 11 residues in the CDR3. The CDR3 nucleotides are TGTGCCAGCTCAGCTACTGATGAGCAGTTCTTC. Translation: CASSATDEQFF.

This clonotype was seen ten or more times. This chain links TRBV7-2 with TRBJ1-2; D is uncertain. V lost 5 bases to trimming and J lost 3 bases, with 13 bases between them. CDR3 length: 14 amino acids. Germline assignment: CDR1 SGHTA and CDR2 FQGNSA. The CDR3 bases are TGTGCCAGCAGCCCCCTTGAGGCAGACTATGGCTACACCTTC. Its protein is CASSPLEADYGYTF. The full variable domain, completed using reference TRBV7-2 and TRBJ1-2, is GAGVSQSPSNKVTEKGKDVELRCDPISGHTALYWYRQSLGQGLEFLIYFQGNSAPDKSGLPSDRFSAERTGGSVSTLTIQRTQQEDSAVYLCASSPLEADYGYTFGSGTRLTVV.

For this clonotype: An end of the junction does not agree with germline; a read error may underlie this. The J gene is TRBJ1-1, the V gene TRBV6-5; a weak D match, TRBD1 (5 bases). Germline V gene sequence: CDR1 MNHEY, CDR2 SVGAGI. There are 15 residues in the CDR3. The CDR3 loop is CASNYSGRANTEAFF. The CDR3 nucleotides read TGTGCCAGCAATTACTCAGGCAGGGCGAACACTGAAGCTTTCTTT.

The chain recombines TRBV2 with TRBJ2-1; TRBD2 matches at 10 bases. Unmatched junction bases numbered 6, after V lost 10 bases and J lost 0 bases. This CDR3 has 15 amino acids. The germline gives CDR1 SNHLY, CDR2 FYNNEI. DNA for the CDR3: TGTGCCACCTTAAGCGGGAGGGTCTCCTACAATGAGCAGTTCTTC. It yields the protein CATLSGRVSYNEQFF.